This is a list of T cell receptor beta chains from one sample in a study of T-cell reconstitution after alpha-beta-depleted transplantation in children. TCRdb reprocessed the PCR reads with MiXCR, giving one entry per CDR3 protein. The repertoire includes around 700,000 distinct CDR3 sequences, around 12% of them detected once, and 0.79% sits in the top ten. Sequencing was performed on PBMCs, taken before TCRalphabeta/CD19-depleted stem cell transplant. Receptor source: a girl aged 2-10 years with congenital amegakaryocytic thrombocytopenia, due to receive a stem cell transplant. The CDR3 runs from the conserved cysteine through the conserved F or W. Each record gives: V gene, clone size, J gene, D gene, CDR3 protein, CDR3 DNA. D genes are given only for firm matches. Clone size appears in some rows only: once, few, many, or a class for an expanded clone.

>TRBV20-1|many|TRBJ2-3|NA
CSAPGLSRGYTQYF
TGCAGTGCTCCCGGACTGTCTAGGGGGTATACGCAGTATTTT
>TRBV12-3/TRBV12-4|many|TRBJ2-3|NA
CASSLGSLGTQYF
TGTGCCAGCAGTTTAGGGTCCCTCGGCACGCAGTATTTT
>TRBV18|NA|TRBJ2-3|TRBD1
CASSPGQLLTNTQYF
TGTGCCAGCTCGCCGGGACAGCTACTAACGAATACGCAGTATTTT
>TRBV6-2/TRBV6-3|NA|TRBJ1-6|NA
CASSLSRTVSSYNSPLHF
TGTGCCAGCAGTTTGTCTCGGACAGTGAGCTCCTATAATTCACCCCTCCACTTT
>TRBV19|many|TRBJ1-1|NA
CASSLGTPWGTEAFF
TGTGCCAGTAGTTTGGGGACACCCTGGGGGACTGAAGCTTTCTTT
>TRBV29-1|few|TRBJ2-3|NA
CSVEEGPGGDTQYF
TGCAGCGTTGAAGAGGGCCCTGGGGGGGATACGCAGTATTTT
>TRBV6-1|few|TRBJ1-1|NA
CASSDAGNENTEAFF
TGTGCCAGCAGTGATGCAGGGAATGAGAACACTGAAGCTTTCTTT
>TRBV29-1|many|TRBJ2-3|TRBD1
CSVDSPKTGQVTDTQYF
TGCAGCGTTGATAGCCCAAAGACAGGGCAGGTCACAGATACGCAGTATTTT
>TRBV28|NA|TRBJ2-4|NA
CASSSGGQFKNIQYF
TGTGCCAGCAGCAGCGGCGGACAATTCAAAAACATTCAGTACTTC
>TRBV5-1|many|TRBJ2-1|TRBD2
CASSLEAGDYEQFF
TGCGCCAGCAGCTTGGAAGCGGGAGACTATGAGCAGTTCTTC
>TRBV24-1|NA|TRBJ2-1|TRBD1
CATSDFLDGDSEQFF
TGTGCCACCAGTGATTTTCTAGACGGGGACAGTGAGCAGTTCTTC
>TRBV29-1|many|TRBJ2-1|TRBD1
CSVGTGGNEQFF
TGCAGCGTTGGAACAGGGGGCAATGAGCAGTTCTTC
>TRBV10-3|many|TRBJ1-2|TRBD1
CAISELLPGQGPTLSGYTF
TGTGCCATCAGTGAGCTTCTACCGGGACAGGGGCCTACCCTGAGTGGCTACACCTTC
>TRBV12-3/TRBV12-4|many|TRBJ2-1|NA
CASRTPLGPDQFF
TGTGCCAGCAGGACCCCGCTAGGACCCGACCAGTTCTTC
>TRBV7-9|few|TRBJ2-7|TRBD1
CASSDGTGWYEQYF
TGTGCCAGCAGCGACGGGACAGGGTGGTACGAGCAGTACTTC
>TRBV5-1|many|TRBJ2-5|TRBD2
CASTPTSGTETQYF
TGCGCCAGCACACCGACTAGCGGGACTGAGACCCAGTACTTC
>TRBV2|few|TRBJ2-1|NA
CARGNNEQFF
TGTGCCAGGGGCAACAATGAGCAGTTCTTC
>TRBV5-1|many|TRBJ1-1|NA
CASSLEPENTEAFF
TGCGCCAGCAGCTTGGAACCGGAAAACACTGAAGCTTTCTTT
>TRBV7-2|few|TRBJ2-7|TRBD2
CASTKREVLVQYF
TGTGCCAGTACGAAGCGGGAGGTGCTGGTGCAGTACTTC
>TRBV4-1|NA|TRBJ2-7|TRBD1
CASREFGTGGDEQYF
TGCGCCAGCAGGGAATTTGGGACAGGGGGCGACGAGCAGTACTTC
>TRBV27|many|TRBJ2-1|TRBD1
CASSWTGLPYNEQFF
TGTGCCAGCAGTTGGACAGGGCTCCCCTACAATGAGCAGTTCTTC
>TRBV7-8|many|TRBJ1-1|NA
CASSLGFRAQGTEAFF
TGTGCCAGCAGCTTAGGGTTCAGGGCCCAGGGCACTGAAGCTTTCTTT
>TRBV19|NA|TRBJ2-7|NA
CASSSPAGKGYEQYF
TGTGCCAGTAGTAGCCCGGCGGGGAAGGGGTACGAGCAGTACTTC
>TRBV19|once|TRBJ1-4|NA
CASRWTAATKEKLFF
TGTGCCAGTAGATGGACGGCTGCAACTAAAGAAAAACTGTTTTTT
>TRBV29-1|many|TRBJ2-7|NA
CSASGHRGDYEQYF
TGCAGCGCCTCGGGACACCGGGGAGACTACGAGCAGTACTTC
>TRBV5-6|once|TRBJ2-7|NA
CASSPVEGLRSEQYF
TGTGCCAGCAGCCCAGTGGAGGGGTTAAGAAGCGAGCAGTACTTC
>TRBV5-1|few|TRBJ1-2|NA
CASSLMASRTF
TGCGCCAGCAGCTTGATGGCGTCGAGGACCTTC
>TRBV7-3|NA|TRBJ1-6|NA
CASSSSSYNSPLHF
TGTGCCAGCAGCTCAAGCTCCTATAATTCACCCCTCCACTTT
>TRBV5-1|few|TRBJ2-7|NA
CASSLVKGGFMYEQYF
TGCGCCAGCAGCTTGGTGAAGGGAGGTTTTATGTACGAGCAGTACTTC
>TRBV7-9|NA|TRBJ2-2|NA
CASSLSPTPNTGELFF
TGTGCCAGCAGCTTAAGTCCCACCCCGAACACCGGGGAGCTGTTTTTT
>TRBV12-3/TRBV12-4|few|TRBJ2-1|NA
CASSPPFTMGEQFF
TGTGCCAGCAGTCCCCCCTTCACCATGGGGGAGCAGTTCTTC
>TRBV10-3|many|TRBJ2-1|NA
CAIGQGFLNEQFF
TGTGCCATCGGGCAGGGATTCCTCAATGAGCAGTTCTTC
>TRBV29-1|few|TRBJ2-5|NA
CSVAGGGETQYF
TGCAGCGTTGCCGGGGGTGGGGAGACCCAGTACTTC
>TRBV7-6|few|TRBJ2-3|TRBD2
CASSSNLGLAGVADTQYF
TGTGCCAGCAGCTCAAACCTCGGACTAGCGGGAGTGGCAGATACGCAGTATTTT
>TRBV15|NA|TRBJ1-2|NA
CATQVGRGIGYGYTF
TGTGCCACCCAAGTCGGTCGGGGGATTGGATATGGCTACACCTTC
>TRBV5-1|many|TRBJ2-3|NA
CASSWLGRGTDTQYF
TGCGCCAGCAGCTGGCTGGGAAGGGGCACAGATACGCAGTATTTT
>TRBV6-1|NA|TRBJ2-3|NA
CASSPSFGMTDTQYF
TGTGCCAGCAGCCCCAGCTTTGGAATGACGGATACGCAGTATTTT
>TRBV12-3/TRBV12-4|many|TRBJ2-7|NA
CASSFLSLDEQYF
TGTGCCAGCAGTTTTCTTAGCCTCGACGAGCAGTACTTC
>TRBV6-1|many|TRBJ1-5|NA
CASSRDTLPNQPQHF
TGTGCCAGCAGCCGGGACACCCTACCGAATCAGCCCCAGCATTTT
>TRBV20-1|few|TRBJ2-5|NA
CSGHPSGPQETQYF
TGCAGTGGACACCCTTCAGGTCCCCAAGAGACCCAGTACTTC
>TRBV20-1|NA|TRBJ1-4|TRBD1
CSAFGTGLNEKLFF
TGCAGTGCTTTTGGGACAGGGCTTAATGAAAAACTGTTTTTT
>TRBV20-1|many|TRBJ2-4|TRBD2
CSAPSGTPAKNIQYF
TGCAGTGCTCCCAGCGGGACCCCAGCCAAAAACATTCAGTACTTC
>TRBV12-3/TRBV12-4|many|TRBJ1-1|NA
CASSLIEGGEAFF
TGTGCCAGCAGTTTAATTGAGGGGGGTGAAGCTTTCTTT
>TRBV15|few|TRBJ2-3|TRBD2
CATRRGMRGTTDTQYF
TGTGCCACCAGGAGAGGAATGCGGGGGACCACAGATACGCAGTATTTT
>TRBV10-3|NA|TRBJ1-3|TRBD1
CAISESTGGRVSRGLYNTIYF
TGTGCCATCAGTGAGTCGACCGGGGGACGTGTGTCGAGGGGGCTTTACAACACCATATATTTT